This TCR beta chain was identified during a study of cytomegalovirus exposure and HLA in healthy donors. Comments on this clone: At one boundary the junction diverges from the germline segment, which might be a read error.

Researchers ran the PCR with 60 Vbeta and 13 Jbeta primers. Authors' analysis steps: A follow-up analysis tallied tens of millions of unique TCR beta chains, roughly 9.9 million shared. TCRdb keeps only in-frame clones here, not all; method: immunoSEQ multiplex PCR. V and J calls and clone size are given by that table; D and trimming were obtained from the DNA. The repertoire consists of roughly 110,000 clones, with roughly 80% occurring once and the leading ten covering roughly 2.7%. Germline-derived CDR1 and CDR2 are SNHLY and FYNNEI. The CDR3 contains 15 residues. Each donor's status was that of a healthy bone marrow donor.

This receptor was identified in a man aged 30 to 45 in good health and CMV-seropositive. The rearrangement joins TRBV2 to TRBJ2-6; 10 bases are shared with TRBD2. What was sequenced was PBMCs. The CDR3 sequence: CASTIDSGGANGLTF. The CDR3 region has the DNA TGTGCCAGCACAATAGACAGCGGGGGGGCCAACGGCCTGACTTTC.